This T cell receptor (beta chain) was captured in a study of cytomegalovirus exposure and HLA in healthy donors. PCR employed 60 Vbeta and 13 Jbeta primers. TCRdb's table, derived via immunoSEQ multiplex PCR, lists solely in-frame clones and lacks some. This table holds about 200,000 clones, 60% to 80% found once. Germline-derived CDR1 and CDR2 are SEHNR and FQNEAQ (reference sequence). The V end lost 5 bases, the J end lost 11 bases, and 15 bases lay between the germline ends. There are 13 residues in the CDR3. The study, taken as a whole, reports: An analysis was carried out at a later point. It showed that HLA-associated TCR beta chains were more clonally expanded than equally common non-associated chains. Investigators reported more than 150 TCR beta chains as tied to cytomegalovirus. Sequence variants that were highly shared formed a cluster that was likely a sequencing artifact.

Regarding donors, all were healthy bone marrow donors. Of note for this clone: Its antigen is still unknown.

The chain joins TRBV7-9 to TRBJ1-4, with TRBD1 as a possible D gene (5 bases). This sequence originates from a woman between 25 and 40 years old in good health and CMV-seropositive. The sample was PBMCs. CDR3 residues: CASSRGRGGKLFF. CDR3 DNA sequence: TGTGCCAGCAGCCGGGGACGGGGAGGGAAACTGTTTTTT. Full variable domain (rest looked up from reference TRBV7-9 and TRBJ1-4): DTGVSQNPRHKITKRGQNVTFRCDPISEHNRLYWYRQTLGQGPEFLTYFQNEAQLEKSRLLSDRFSAERPKGSFSTLEIQRTEQGDSAMYLCASSRGRGGKLFFGSGTQLSVL.